Detailed here is one T cell receptor (beta chain). Its antigen is as yet unknown. These data are taken from a study of cytomegalovirus exposure and HLA in healthy donors. General observations from the study: It was reportedly the case that the classifier diagnosed cytomegalovirus status with high specificity and sensitivity.

PCR employed 60 Vbeta and 13 Jbeta primers. TCRdb's table, derived via immunoSEQ multiplex PCR, lists solely in-frame clones and lacks some. The table records about 180,000 clones, 80% to 90% of them present only once. In germline, CDR1 is MDHEN, CDR2 SYDVKM. This CDR3 has 14 amino acids. V lost 7 bases to trimming and J lost 2 bases; unmatched junction nucleotides: 6. This TCR was recovered from a male donor in good health and CMV-seronegative. The chain combines TRBV28 with TRBJ2-7; 9 bases match TRBD1. The sequenced material came from PBMCs. CDR3 coding DNA: TGTGCCAGCACTATGACAGGGGGGACCTACGAGCAGTACTTC. Encoded protein: CASTMTGGTYEQYF.